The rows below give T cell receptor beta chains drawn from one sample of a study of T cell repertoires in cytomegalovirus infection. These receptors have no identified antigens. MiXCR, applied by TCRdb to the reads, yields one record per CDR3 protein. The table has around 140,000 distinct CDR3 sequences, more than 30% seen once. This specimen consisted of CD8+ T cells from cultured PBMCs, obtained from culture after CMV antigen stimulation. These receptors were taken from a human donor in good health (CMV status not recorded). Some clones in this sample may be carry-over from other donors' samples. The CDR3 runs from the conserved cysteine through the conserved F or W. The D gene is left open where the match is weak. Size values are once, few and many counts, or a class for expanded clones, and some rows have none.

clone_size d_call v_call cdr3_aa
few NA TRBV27 CASSESATTDTQYF
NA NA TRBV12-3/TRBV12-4 CASSFATFTRNIQYF
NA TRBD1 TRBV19 CASGTDSYNSPLHF
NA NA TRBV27 CASSYRDGYEQYF
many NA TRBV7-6 CASSLDGTTSYEQYF
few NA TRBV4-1 CASSQDHTGAGAFF
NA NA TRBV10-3 CAISESSFNYGYTF
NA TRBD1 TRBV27 CASSSTGGAWGYTF
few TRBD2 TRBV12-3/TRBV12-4 CASSLSGGALEETQYF
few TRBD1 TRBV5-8 CASRLRTGQETQYF
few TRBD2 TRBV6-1 CASGLAGPYEQYF
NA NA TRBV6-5 CASSYSRGAGTEAFF
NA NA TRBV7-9 CASSLSVSGETQYF
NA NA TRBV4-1 CASSQRYGDDTEAFF
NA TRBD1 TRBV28 CASSPPGQGNGYTF
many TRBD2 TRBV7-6 CASSPGLAGGTDTQYF
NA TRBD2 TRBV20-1 CSVAGENTGELFF
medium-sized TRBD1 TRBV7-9 CASSQGGDRAWRTDTQYF
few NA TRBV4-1 CASSQGTVNTEAFF
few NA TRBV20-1 CSATSARDGVEQYF
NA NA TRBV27 CASTAGGVRGYTF
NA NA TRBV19 CASSAGSIGTEAFF
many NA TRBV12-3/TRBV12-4 CASSFLEGYTF
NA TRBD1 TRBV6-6 CASSYQGAGTGPYNEQFF
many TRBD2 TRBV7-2 CASSFLLWIAGNNTGELFF
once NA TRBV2 CASSSGGGTYNEQFF
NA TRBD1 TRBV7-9 CASSATGTAITDTQYF
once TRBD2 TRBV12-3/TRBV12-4 CASSLYSGGYNEQFF
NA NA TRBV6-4 CARQGKCNQPQHF
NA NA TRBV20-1 CSASRTEQETQYF
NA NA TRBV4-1 CASSHVQTLDSDYNEQFF
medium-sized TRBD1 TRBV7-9 CASSGRATGTGFTDTQYF
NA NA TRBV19 CASSISMNTEAFF
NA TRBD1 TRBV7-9 CASSSQLDRREKLFF
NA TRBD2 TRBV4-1 CASSLGDYYTDTQYF
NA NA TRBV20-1 CSASGAVGHIDTQYF
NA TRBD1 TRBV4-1 CASSQGGQGGYEQYF
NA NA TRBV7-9 CASTLNTEAFF
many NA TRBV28 CASSLLGGATNEKLFF
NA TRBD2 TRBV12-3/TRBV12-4 CASRASGGTDTQYF
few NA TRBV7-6 CASSLGTSSYEQYF
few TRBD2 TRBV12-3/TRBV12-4 CASCFSGGGCYEQYF
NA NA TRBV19 CASSIEGEQGWGNEQFF
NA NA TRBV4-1 CASSQRGEQFF
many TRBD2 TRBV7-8 CASSTPRGAGGLNSYNEQFF
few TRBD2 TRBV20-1 CSAHSPGLAGGTPSTDTQYF
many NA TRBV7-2 CASSSNGPNSPLHF
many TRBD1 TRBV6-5 CASRPGQVGEDTQYF
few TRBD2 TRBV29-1 CSVEEGLAGGQETQYF
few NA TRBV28 CASTLYRVNSPLHF
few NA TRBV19 CASTNRDINYGYTF
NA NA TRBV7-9 CASSPRQGRTNTGELFF
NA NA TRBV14 CASSQDQDGGNEKLFF
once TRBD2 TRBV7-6 CASSPRTSEETQYF
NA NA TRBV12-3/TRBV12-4 CASSLDSRVYGYTF